This TCR beta chain derives from a study of T cell repertoires in cytomegalovirus infection (dated by TCRdb to about 2019). Regarding the research as a whole: Alongside well-studied HLA-B-restricted epitopes, the peptide stimulations were aimed at recently identified HLA-C-restricted CMV epitopes, whose presentation resists viral immunomodulation. Donor HLA type was relevant to the analysis, as public TCR beta signatures indicated carriage of CMV infection together with the matching HLA type.

Study-wide findings and limitations: The ex vivo response was dominated by HLA-C-restricted CMV-specific TCR beta clonotypes, which also provided the single most frequent clonotype in two of eight donors. In both this cohort and an independent cohort of several hundred donors, the cumulative frequency of public TCR beta family members distinguished carriers of CMV infection plus the relevant HLA type.

Instrument on record: Illumina HiSeq 1500. TCRdb reworked the public reads: Q25 trimming with fastp, MiXCR clone assembly, productive beta chains retained. Every CDR3 protein is listed once, alongside the most common genes and DNA of its rows. The sample data list fewer than 900,000 distinct CDR3 sequences, and 29% of these were observed just once. Approximately 14% of the sample belongs to the ten largest clones. What this sample's treatment or condition label stands for: in vitro stimulation with specific CMV peptide epitopes to enrich CMV-specific T cells. About this clonotype itself: Its antigen has not been determined. Per-base quality was not reported, and no clone a single base away is much larger than it.

The sequence was collected from a human donor in good health (CMV status not recorded). Some clones in this sample may be carry-over from other donors' samples. The source material was cultured CD8+ T cells from PBMCs, sampled from culture after CMV antigen stimulation.

The sequenced DNA: TGTGCCAGCAGTCCCGACAGGGGGCGTCTTGAAAAACTGTTTTTT. Translated, it reads CASSPDRGRLEKLFF. The rearranged segments are TRBV6-6 and TRBJ1-4; 10 of the junction bases match TRBD1. Based on the germline V gene (reference sequence), the CDR1 and CDR2 sequences are MNHNY and SVGAGI. Its CDR3 holds 15 amino acids, cysteine through phenylalanine. Only the CDR3 region is kept as DNA, spanning 45 bases read in frame from base 1. The V end gives up 5 bases and the J end 7 bases, leaving 7 bases in the junction not matched to a gene.